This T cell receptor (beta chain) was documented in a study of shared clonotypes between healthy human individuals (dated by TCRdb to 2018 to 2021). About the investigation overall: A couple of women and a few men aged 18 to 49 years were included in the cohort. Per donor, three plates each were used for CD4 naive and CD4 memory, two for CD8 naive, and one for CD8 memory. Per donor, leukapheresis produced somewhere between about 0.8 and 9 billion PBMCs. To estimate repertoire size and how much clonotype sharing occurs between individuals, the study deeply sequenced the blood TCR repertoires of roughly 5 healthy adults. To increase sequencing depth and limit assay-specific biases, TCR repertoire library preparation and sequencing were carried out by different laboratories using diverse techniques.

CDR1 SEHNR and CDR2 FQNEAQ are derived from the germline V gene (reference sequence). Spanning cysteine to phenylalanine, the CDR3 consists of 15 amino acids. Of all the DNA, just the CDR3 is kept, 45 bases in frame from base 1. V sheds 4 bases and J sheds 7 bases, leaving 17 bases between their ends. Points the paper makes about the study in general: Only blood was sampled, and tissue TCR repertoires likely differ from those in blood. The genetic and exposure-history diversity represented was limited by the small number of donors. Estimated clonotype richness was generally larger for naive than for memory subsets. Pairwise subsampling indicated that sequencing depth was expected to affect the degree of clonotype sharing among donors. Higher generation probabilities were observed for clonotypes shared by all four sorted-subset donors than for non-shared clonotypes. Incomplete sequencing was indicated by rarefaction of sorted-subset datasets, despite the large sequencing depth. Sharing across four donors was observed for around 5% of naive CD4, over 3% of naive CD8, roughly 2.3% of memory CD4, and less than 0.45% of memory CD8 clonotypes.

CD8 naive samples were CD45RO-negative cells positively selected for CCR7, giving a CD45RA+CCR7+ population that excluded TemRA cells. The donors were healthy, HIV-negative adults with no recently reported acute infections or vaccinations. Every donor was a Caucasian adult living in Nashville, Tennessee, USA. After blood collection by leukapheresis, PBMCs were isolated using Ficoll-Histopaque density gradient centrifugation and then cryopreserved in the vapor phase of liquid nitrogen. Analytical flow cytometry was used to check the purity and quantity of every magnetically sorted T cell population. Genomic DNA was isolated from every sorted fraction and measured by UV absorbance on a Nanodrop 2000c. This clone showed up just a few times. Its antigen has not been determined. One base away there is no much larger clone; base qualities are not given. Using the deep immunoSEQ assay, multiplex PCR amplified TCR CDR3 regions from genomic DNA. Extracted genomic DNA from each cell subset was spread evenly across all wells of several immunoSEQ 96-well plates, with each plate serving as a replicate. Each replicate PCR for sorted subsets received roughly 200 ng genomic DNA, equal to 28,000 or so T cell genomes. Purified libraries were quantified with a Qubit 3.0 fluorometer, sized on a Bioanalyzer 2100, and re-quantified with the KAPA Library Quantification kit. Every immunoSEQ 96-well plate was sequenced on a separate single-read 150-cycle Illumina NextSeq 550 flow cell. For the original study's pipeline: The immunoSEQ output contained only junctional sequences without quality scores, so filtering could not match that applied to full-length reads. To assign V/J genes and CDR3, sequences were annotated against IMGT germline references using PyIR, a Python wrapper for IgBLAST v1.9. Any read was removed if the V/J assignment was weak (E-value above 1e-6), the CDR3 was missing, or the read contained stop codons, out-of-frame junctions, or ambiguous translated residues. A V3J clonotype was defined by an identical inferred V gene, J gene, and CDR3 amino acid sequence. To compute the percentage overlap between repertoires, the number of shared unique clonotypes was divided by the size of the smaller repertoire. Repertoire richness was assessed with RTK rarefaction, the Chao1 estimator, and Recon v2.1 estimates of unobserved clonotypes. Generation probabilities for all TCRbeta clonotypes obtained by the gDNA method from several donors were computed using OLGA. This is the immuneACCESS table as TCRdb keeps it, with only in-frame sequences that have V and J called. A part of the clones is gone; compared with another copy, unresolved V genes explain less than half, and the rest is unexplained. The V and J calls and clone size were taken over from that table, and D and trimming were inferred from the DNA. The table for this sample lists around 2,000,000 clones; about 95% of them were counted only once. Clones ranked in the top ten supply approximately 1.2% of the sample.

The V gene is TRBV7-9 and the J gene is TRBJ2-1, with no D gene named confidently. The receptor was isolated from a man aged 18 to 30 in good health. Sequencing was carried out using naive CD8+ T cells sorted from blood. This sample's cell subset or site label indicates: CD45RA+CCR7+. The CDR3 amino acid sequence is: CASSSLTGTANEQFF. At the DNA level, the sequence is TGTGCCAGCAGCTCTTTGACGGGTACGGCAAATGAGCAGTTCTTC.